A selection of T cell receptor beta chains follows, all from one sample in a study of blood T cell repertoires in COVID-19. TCRdb keeps only in-frame clones here, not all; method: immunoSEQ multiplex PCR. Among under 75,000 clones listed, under 85% were seen once. Sequenced material: peripheral blood. The receptors come from a woman in her 70s with acute or convalescent COVID-19. CDR3s include the opening cysteine and the closing phenylalanine or tryptophan. Fields, in order: clone size, V gene, D gene, J gene, CDR3 protein, CDR3 DNA. A D gene is named only where the DNA matches it firmly. Some rows have no size entry. The others give once, few or many, or a class for an expanded clone.

clone size: -
V gene: TRBV12-3/TRBV12-4
D gene: TRBD1
J gene: TRBJ1-2
CDR3 protein: CASSWDRGYGYTF
CDR3 DNA: TGTGCCAGCAGCTGGGACAGGGGCTATGGCTACACCTTC

clone size: -
V gene: TRBV19
D gene: TRBD1
J gene: TRBJ1-5
CDR3 protein: CAISGQGGNQPQHF
CDR3 DNA: TGTGCCATCAGCGGACAGGGGGGAAATCAGCCCCAGCATTTT

clone size: -
V gene: TRBV7-8
D gene: -
J gene: TRBJ1-1
CDR3 protein: CASSLGQSEAFF
CDR3 DNA: TGTGCCAGCAGCTTAGGACAGTCTGAGGCTTTCTTT

clone size: many
V gene: TRBV11-3
D gene: -
J gene: TRBJ2-5
CDR3 protein: CASSSRGTAKTQYF
CDR3 DNA: TGTGCCAGCAGCAGCCGGGGGACGGCCAAGACCCAGTACTTC

clone size: -
V gene: TRBV18
D gene: TRBD1
J gene: TRBJ1-3
CDR3 protein: CASSPGWTGSGNTIYF
CDR3 DNA: TGTGCCAGCTCGCCAGGTTGGACAGGATCTGGAAACACCATATATTTT

clone size: -
V gene: TRBV19
D gene: -
J gene: TRBJ1-2
CDR3 protein: CASSEGQFNYYGYTF
CDR3 DNA: TGTGCCAGTAGTGAAGGACAGTTCAACTACTATGGCTACACCTTC

clone size: -
V gene: TRBV6-1
D gene: -
J gene: TRBJ1-3
CDR3 protein: CASSWSVTGNTIYF
CDR3 DNA: TGTGCCAGCAGTTGGAGCGTAACGGGAAACACCATATATTTT

clone size: -
V gene: TRBV19
D gene: TRBD1
J gene: TRBJ1-2
CDR3 protein: CASSTPGQGAGYGYTF
CDR3 DNA: TGTGCCAGTAGTACCCCGGGACAGGGGGCAGGGTATGGCTACACCTTC

clone size: few
V gene: TRBV30
D gene: -
J gene: TRBJ1-4
CDR3 protein: CAWSVPQGRGNEKLFF
CDR3 DNA: TGTGCCTGGAGTGTACCCCAAGGCAGGGGAAATGAAAAACTGTTTTTT

clone size: -
V gene: TRBV30
D gene: -
J gene: TRBJ2-3
CDR3 protein: CAWSPQGKSTDTQYF
CDR3 DNA: TGTGCCTGGAGCCCTCAGGGAAAAAGCACAGATACGCAGTATTTT